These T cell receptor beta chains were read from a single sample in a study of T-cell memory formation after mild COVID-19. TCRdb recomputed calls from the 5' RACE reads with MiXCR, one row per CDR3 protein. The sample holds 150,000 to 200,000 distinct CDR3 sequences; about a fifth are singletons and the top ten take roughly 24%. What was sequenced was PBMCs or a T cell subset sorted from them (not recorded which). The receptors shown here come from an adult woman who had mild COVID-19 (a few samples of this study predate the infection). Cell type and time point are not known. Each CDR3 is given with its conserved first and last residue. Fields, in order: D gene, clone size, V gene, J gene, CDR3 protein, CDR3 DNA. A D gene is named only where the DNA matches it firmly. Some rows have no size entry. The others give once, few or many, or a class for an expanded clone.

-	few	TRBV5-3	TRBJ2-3	CARSLVVTDTQYF	TGTGCCAGAAGCTTGGTGGTTACAGATACGCAGTATTTT
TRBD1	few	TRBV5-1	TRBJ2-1	CASSLDGTGGDPPYNEQFF	TGCGCCAGCAGCTTGGATGGGACAGGGGGAGACCCCCCCTACAATGAGCAGTTCTTC
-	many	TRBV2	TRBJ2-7	CASSDWTEMDF	TGTGCCAGCAGCGACTGGACAGAGATGGACTTC
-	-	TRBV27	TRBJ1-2	CASRQALTSDGYTF	TGTGCCAGCAGACAGGCCCTGACGAGTGATGGCTACACCTTC
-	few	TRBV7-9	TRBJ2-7	CASSLAGLGLTYEQYF	TGTGCCAGCAGCTTAGCGGGTCTAGGGTTAACCTACGAGCAGTACTTC
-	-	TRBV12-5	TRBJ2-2	CASGFRSGELFF	TGTGCTAGTGGTTTTCGCAGCGGGGAGCTGTTTTTT
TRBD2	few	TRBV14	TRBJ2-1	CASSPRASGFNEQFF	TGTGCCAGCAGCCCAAGGGCTAGCGGTTTCAATGAGCAGTTCTTC
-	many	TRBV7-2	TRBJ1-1	CASSLLTEAFF	TGTGCCAGCAGCTTACTAACTGAAGCTTTCTTT
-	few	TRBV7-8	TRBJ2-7	CASSSPGLLSYEQYF	TGTGCCAGCAGCTCCCCAGGACTTCTCTCCTACGAGCAGTACTTC
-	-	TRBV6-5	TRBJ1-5	CASSYSPRGQPQHF	TGTGCCAGCAGTTACTCTCCCAGGGGACAGCCCCAGCATTTT